This T cell receptor (beta chain) appears in the sequencing data of a study of post-analysis software for immune sequencing data. Turning to the study itself: Relapsing-remitting, secondary progressive and progressive-relapsing courses of multiple sclerosis were included. Notes on the study in general: The five TRBV segments detected at higher frequency in patients than in controls included TRBV5-6, TRBV5-1 and TRBV20-1. The F measure placed samples prepared in the same batch into strongly shared clusters. Controls had significantly higher normalized Chao1 diversity than multiple sclerosis patients.

TCR beta cDNA libraries had unique molecular identifiers. MiXCR was run by TCRdb on the PCR reads, yielding one entry per CDR3 protein. This table holds 700,000 to 900,000 distinct CDR3 sequences, roughly 46% found once. Worth noting for this clonotype: The target antigen is unknown.

This CDR3 has 14 amino acids. Trimming pared 3 bases from V and 2 bases from J, leaving 8 bases between. This TCR was recovered from a girl between 10 and 17 years old with multiple sclerosis. The V and J genes are TRBV12-3 or TRBV12-4 and TRBJ2-1; a weak D match, TRBD2 (5 bases). Material: blood. DNA for the CDR3: TGTGCCAGCAGTTTGGTGACTACCTACAATGAGCAGTTCTTC. Translated: CASSLVTTYNEQFF.